The clone carrying this T cell receptor (beta chain) was found a few times. Antigen specificity is unknown. The DNA is omitted, as the CDR3 cannot be located on it reliably, and the CDR3 follows TCRdb's listing. The sample comes from a study of CD8 T cells in ankylosing spondylitis. Study-wide results and limits: Prior work had noted some motif variants in reactive arthritis blood and synovial fluid. Within ankylosing spondylitis blood, a TCR beta motif made up of eight highly homologous variants appeared to be characteristic. The authors found the disease-linked clones to be CD8+ and relatively rare in peripheral blood. Significant enrichment of disease-linked clones was reported in matched ankylosing spondylitis synovial fluid.

Germline CDR1 reads MNHEY; CDR2 reads SVGAGI. Including both end residues, the CDR3 is 17 amino acids long. Libraries for TCR beta were made by quantitative 5'-RACE with molecular barcodes. MiXCR, run by TCRdb on the 5' RACE reads, gives a single entry per CDR3 protein. This table has 800,000 to 900,000 distinct CDR3 sequences, around 11% appearing once. The chain is built from TRBV6-5 and TRBJ2-5; TRBD1 is taken as the D call from the table, unchecked against the DNA. The sequence was obtained from a male donor with ankylosing spondylitis. The sequenced sample consisted of blood, either unsorted or a sorted T cell fraction (not recorded which). This CDR3 is CASSSSGQGATDGTQYF.